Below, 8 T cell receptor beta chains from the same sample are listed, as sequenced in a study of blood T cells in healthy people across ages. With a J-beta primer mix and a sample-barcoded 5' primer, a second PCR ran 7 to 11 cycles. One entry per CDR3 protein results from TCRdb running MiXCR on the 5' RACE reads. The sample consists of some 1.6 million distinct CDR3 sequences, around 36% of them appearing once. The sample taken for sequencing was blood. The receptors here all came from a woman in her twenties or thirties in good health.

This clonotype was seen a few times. CDR3 DNA sequence: TGCGCCAGCAGCTTGGCGGCATTTACTAGCACAGATACGCAGTATTTT. Its protein product is CASSLAAFTSTDTQYF. V gene TRBV5-1 combines with J gene TRBJ2-3; unclear D gene. Trimming cost V 0 bases and J 0 bases, with 11 bases left between them. The CDR3 contains 16 residues. Germline CDR1 reads SGHRS; CDR2 reads YFSETQ.

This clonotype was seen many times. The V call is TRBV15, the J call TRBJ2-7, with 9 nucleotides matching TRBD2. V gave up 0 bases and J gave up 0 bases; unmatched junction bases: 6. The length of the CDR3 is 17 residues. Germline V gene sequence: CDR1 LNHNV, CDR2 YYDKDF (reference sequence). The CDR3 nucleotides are TGTGCCACCAGCAGAGATGGTGGTAGCGGGAGCTCCTACGAGCAGTACTTC. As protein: CATSRDGGSGSSYEQYF.

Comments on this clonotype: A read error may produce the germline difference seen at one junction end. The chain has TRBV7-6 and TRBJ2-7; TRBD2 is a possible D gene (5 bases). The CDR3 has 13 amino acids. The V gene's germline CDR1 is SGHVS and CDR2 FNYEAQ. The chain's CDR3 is CAISLEGIHEQYF. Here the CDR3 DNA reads TGTGCCATCAGCTTAGAGGGTATACACGAGCAGTACTTC.

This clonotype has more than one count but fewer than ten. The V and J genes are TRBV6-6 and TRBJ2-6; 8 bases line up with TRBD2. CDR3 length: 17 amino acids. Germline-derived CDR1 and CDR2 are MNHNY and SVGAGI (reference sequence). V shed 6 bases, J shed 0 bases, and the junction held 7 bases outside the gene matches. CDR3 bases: TGTGCCAGCAGCCCAGCGGGGGTTGACTCTGGGGCCAACGTCCTGACTTTC. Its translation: CASSPAGVDSGANVLTF.

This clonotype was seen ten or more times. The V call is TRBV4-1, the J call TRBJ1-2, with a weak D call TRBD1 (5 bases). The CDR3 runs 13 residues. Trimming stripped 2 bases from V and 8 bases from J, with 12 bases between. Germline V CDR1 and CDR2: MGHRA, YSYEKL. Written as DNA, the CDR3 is TGCGCCAGCAGCCAATTTCAGGGAGGCGGCTACACCTTC. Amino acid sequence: CASSQFQGGGYTF.

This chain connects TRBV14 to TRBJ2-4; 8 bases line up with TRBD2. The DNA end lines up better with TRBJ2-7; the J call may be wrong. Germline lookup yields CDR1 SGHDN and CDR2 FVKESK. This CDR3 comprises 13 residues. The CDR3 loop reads CASSQGLESEQYF. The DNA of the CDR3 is TGTGCCAGCAGCCAGGGACTAGAGAGCGAGCAGTACTTC.

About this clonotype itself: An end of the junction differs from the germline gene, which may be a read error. In DNA form, the CDR3 reads TGTGTCAGCAGTTCCGTTGGGCGGGAGGGGTACGAGCAGTACTTC. Translated: CVSSSVGREGYEQYF. This sequence joins TRBV28 and TRBJ2-7; 9 positions agree with TRBD2. CDR1 is MDHEN and CDR2 is SYDVKM in the germline V gene. There are 15 residues in the CDR3.

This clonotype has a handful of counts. CDR3 sequence (DNA): TGCGCCAGCACCCCCGGGACTACCTTCACAGATACGCAGTATTTT. Translation gives CASTPGTTFTDTQYF. The chain employs TRBV4-1 and TRBJ2-3; 7 bases agree with TRBD2. The J segment lost 2 bases and the V segment lost 7 bases, leaving 9 bases of the junction unmatched. CDR1 and CDR2 from the germline V gene are MGHRA and YSYEKL. The CDR3 is 15 residues long.